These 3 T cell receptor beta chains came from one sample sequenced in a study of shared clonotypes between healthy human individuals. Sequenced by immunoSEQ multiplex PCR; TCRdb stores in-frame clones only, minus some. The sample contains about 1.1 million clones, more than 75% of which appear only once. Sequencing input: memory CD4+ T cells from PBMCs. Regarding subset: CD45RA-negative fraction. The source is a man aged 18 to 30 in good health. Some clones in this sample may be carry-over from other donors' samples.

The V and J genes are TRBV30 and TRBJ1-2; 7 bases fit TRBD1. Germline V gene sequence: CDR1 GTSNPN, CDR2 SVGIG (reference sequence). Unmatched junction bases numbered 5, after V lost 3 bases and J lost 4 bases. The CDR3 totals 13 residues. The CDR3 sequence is CAWSGGGGYGYTF. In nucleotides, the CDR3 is TGTGCCTGGAGCGGAGGGGGCGGCTATGGCTACACCTTC.

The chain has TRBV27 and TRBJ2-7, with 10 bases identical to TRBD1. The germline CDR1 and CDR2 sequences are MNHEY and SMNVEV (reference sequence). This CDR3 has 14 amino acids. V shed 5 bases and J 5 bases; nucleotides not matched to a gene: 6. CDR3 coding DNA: TGTGCCAGCAGTCCCCTGGACAGGGGGGACGAGCAGTACTTC. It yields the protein CASSPLDRGDEQYF.

The CDR3 coding sequence is TGCGCCAGCAGTGAGTCGCCGGGCCGCGGCTACACCTTC. It yields the protein CASSESPGRGYTF. This chain links TRBV10-1 with TRBJ1-2; D is unresolved. With 0 bases removed from V and 8 bases from J, the gap between germline ends came to 10 bases. Germline V gives CDR1 WNHNN, CDR2 SYGVQD (reference sequence). The CDR3 has 13 residues.